This TCR beta chain comes out of a study of tumor-infiltrating lymphocytes in primary liver carcinoma. Study-level points and caveats: Pairs of tumor regions overlapped more than tumor-adjacent and tumor-blood pairs did.

The source material, roughly 18-31 mg of unsorted bulk tissue, was used to co-extract RNA and DNA. Tumor samples all exceeded 85% viable tumor cells. TCR beta cDNA came from about 500 ng total RNA, primed with a constant-region primer. Slightly modified ARM-PCR, run as three nested multiplex PCR rounds, produced the TCR beta libraries. Forward primers for TRBV1-TRBV30 and a C-beta reverse primer served the first two PCR rounds, at 10 cycles each. TCRdb re-analysed the multiplex PCR reads in MiXCR, keeping a single row per CDR3 protein. The sample yields around 70,000 distinct CDR3 sequences, roughly two thirds seen once. Concerning this clonotype: No antigen is known for it. Germline and junction disagree at one end, which may indicate a read error.

CDR1 and CDR2 from the germline V gene are SEHNR and FQNEAQ (reference sequence). The CDR3 length is 12 residues. The specimen was liver tumor tissue from sampling region 4. Subset reported: tumor region T4, right-lateral pole. The clonotype originates from a man aged 40-49 years with primary liver carcinoma and hepatitis B virus infection. The chain joins TRBV7-9 to TRBJ1-4; D is uncertain. CDR3 protein: CVSSLSNEKLFF. CDR3 in DNA: TGTGTCAGCAGCTTAAGCAATGAAAAACTGTTTTTT.